The 27 T cell receptor beta chains below come from one sample, sequenced in a study of T cell changes during pregnancy in multiple sclerosis. Data came from immunoSEQ multiplex PCR; TCRdb stores just in-frame clones and leaves some out. The sample has approximately 20,000 clones, around nine tenths seen once. Sequencing was performed on CD8+ T cells from peripheral blood mononuclear cells, taken after pregnancy. These receptors were taken from a female donor in good health, enrolled as a control in a pregnancy study.

The genes are TRBV7-6 and TRBJ1-2, with unresolved D. Per the germline V gene, CDR1 is SGHVS and CDR2 is FNYEAQ. V was cut by 5 bases and J by 7 bases, with 23 bases left in between. The CDR3 length is 16 residues. CDR3 region: CASSLSSGTAGSGYTF. The DNA of the CDR3 is TGTGCCAGCAGCCTCAGCTCCGGAACGGCAGGATCTGGCTACACCTTC.

This clone was detected only once. CDR3 residues: CSVEDQGRDGYTF. The DNA of the CDR3 is TGCAGCGTGGAGGACCAGGGGAGAGACGGCTACACCTTC. The chain links TRBV29-1 to TRBJ1-2; D is perhaps TRBD1 (6 bases). The germline gives CDR1 SQVTM, CDR2 ANQGSEA. The CDR3 has 13 residues. The V end lost 6 bases, the J end lost 8 bases, and 19 bases lay between the germline ends.

The chain recombines TRBV25-1 with TRBJ1-6; TRBD1 agrees at 9 bases. CDR1 MGHDK and CDR2 SYGVNS come from the germline V gene. V lost 4 bases to trimming and J lost 8 bases; unmatched junction nucleotides: 6. The CDR3 is 15 residues long. The DNA for the CDR3 is TGTGCCAGCAGTGGGGCTGGGACAGGGTATTCACCCCTCCACTTT. This encodes CASSGAGTGYSPLHF.

The chain carries TRBV11-3 and TRBJ1-1; 10 bases agree with TRBD1. CDR1 is SGHNT and CDR2 is YENEEA in the germline V gene. The J segment lost 7 bases and the V segment lost 6 bases, leaving 11 bases of the junction unmatched. The CDR3 has 15 amino acids. The CDR3 is CASSELSGQGNEAFF. The DNA of the CDR3 is TGTGCCAGCAGTGAACTATCGGGACAGGGGAATGAAGCTTTCTTT.

CDR3 coding DNA: TGTGCCAGCAGCTCGGGAAAAACTAGCGGACGCACAGATACGCAGTATTTT. Translating it yields CASSSGKTSGRTDTQYF. V and J are TRBV7-3 and TRBJ2-3, with 8 bases that match TRBD2. J gave up 1 base and V 4 bases, and 10 bases lay outside the gene matches. CDR3 size: 17 residues. CDR1 SGHTA and CDR2 FQGTGA come from the germline V gene.

This chain links TRBV30 with TRBJ2-7; D remains unclear. The CDR3 sequence is 13 residues long. Germline V gene lookup returns CDR1 GTSNPN and CDR2 SVGIG (reference sequence). V lost 2 bases and J lost 1, with 9 bases in between. CDR3 amino acids: CAWSYGRSYEQYF. Here the CDR3 DNA reads TGTGCCTGGAGTTACGGCAGGTCCTACGAGCAGTACTTC.

The chain links TRBV4-3 to TRBJ2-1, with TRBD1 matching 12 bases. Trimming took 1 base from V and 6 from J; bases not matched to a gene: 4. The CDR3 loop spans 16 amino acids. The germline V gene encodes CDR1 LGHNA and CDR2 YSLEER. DNA for the CDR3: TGCGCCAGCAGCCAAGCTACGGGACAGGGGGCCAATGAGCAGTTCTTC. This codes for CASSQATGQGANEQFF.

This clone was seen just once. V is TRBV27 and J is TRBJ2-5, with D unclear. CDR1 and CDR2 from the germline V gene are MNHEY and SMNVEV (reference sequence). Between the trimmed V and J ends, which lost 5 bases and 5 bases, there was a span of 15 bases. This CDR3 is built from 14 residues. CDR3 region: CASSPKPAMETQYF. DNA for the CDR3: TGTGCCAGCAGTCCTAAACCCGCGATGGAGACCCAGTACTTC.

The chain is built from TRBV7-9 and TRBJ2-7; 7 nucleotides agree with TRBD1. CDR3 length equals 15 residues. V lost 4 bases and J lost 5; bases outside the gene matches: 11. In germline, CDR1 is SEHNR, CDR2 FQNEAQ (reference sequence). The CDR3 sequence is CASSSTTGKSDEQYF. In DNA form, the CDR3 reads TGTGCCAGCAGCTCCACGACAGGGAAAAGCGACGAGCAGTACTTC.

V is TRBV7-8 and J is TRBJ1-1, with D possibly TRBD1 on 5 matching bases. The CDR3 is 15 amino acids. Germline CDR1 and CDR2: SGHVS and FQNEAQ. V lost 3 bases, J lost 3 bases, and 14 bases lay in between. The CDR3 sequence is CASSFGALVDTEAFF. The CDR3 region has the DNA TGTGCCAGCAGCTTTGGGGCATTAGTCGACACTGAAGCTTTCTTT.

The chain joins TRBV7-9 to TRBJ2-7, with TRBD1 as a possible D gene (6 bases). The CDR3 length is 14 residues. Germline CDR1 reads SEHNR; CDR2 reads FQNEAQ (reference sequence). V was clipped by 5 bases and J by 2 bases, with 13 bases between them. The CDR3 nucleotides are TGTGCCAGCAGCACCGGGACAAGGACCTACGAGCAGTACTTC. Protein: CASSTGTRTYEQYF.

The chain couples TRBV6-1 to TRBJ2-7; a weak D match, TRBD1 (5 bases). Trimming cost V 0 bases and J 2 bases, with 11 bases left between them. The CDR3 consists of 15 residues. In germline, CDR1 is MNHNS, CDR2 SASEGT. The CDR3 loop reads CASSEAQEHPYEQYF. CDR3 coding DNA: TGTGCCAGCAGTGAAGCACAGGAACACCCCTACGAGCAGTACTTC.

The chain has TRBV5-6 and TRBJ2-2; TRBD1 agrees at 9 bases. Germline V gene sequence: CDR1 SGHDT, CDR2 YYEEEE. This CDR3 has 16 amino acids. With 2 bases clipped from V and 2 bases from J, the junction kept 4 bases outside the gene matches. CDR3 sequence reads: CASSFEQGANTGELFF. CDR3 nucleotides: TGTGCCAGCAGCTTCGAACAGGGGGCAAACACCGGGGAGCTGTTTTTT.

The V gene is TRBV4-3, the J gene TRBJ2-5, with a weak D call TRBD1 (5 bases). The CDR3 spans 15 residues. The germline gives CDR1 LGHNA, CDR2 YSLEER. Trimming shortened V by 2 bases and J by 0 bases, and 10 bases separated the two germline ends. CDR3 nucleotides: TGCGCCAGCAGCCAATCGTCAGGGAACCAAGAGACCCAGTACTTC. Translated, it gives CASSQSSGNQETQYF.

V gene TRBV4-1 combines with J gene TRBJ2-7, with 8 positions matching TRBD1. Germline CDR1 reads MGHRA; CDR2 reads YSYEKL. There are 16 residues in the CDR3. V lost 3 bases to trimming and J lost 5 bases; unmatched junction nucleotides: 12. Written as DNA, the CDR3 is TGCGCCAGCAGCCAGACGCCGGGACAGGCTTTGGACGAGCAGTACTTC. Encoded protein: CASSQTPGQALDEQYF.

Here the CDR3 reads CASSPGQGAYITDTQYF. CDR3 DNA: TGTGCCAGCAGCCCTGGACAGGGGGCCTATATCACAGATACGCAGTATTTT. The chain joins TRBV5-5 to TRBJ2-3, with 11 bases aligning to TRBD1. After removal of 4 bases from V and 2 bases from J, the junction contained 9 bases not matched to a gene. This CDR3 is built from 17 residues. Germline CDR1 reads SGHKS; CDR2 reads YYEKEE (reference sequence).

The chain uses TRBV4-3 and TRBJ2-7; 15 nucleotides match TRBD2. The CDR3 loop spans 16 amino acids. V shed 4 bases, J shed 4 bases, and the junction held 5 bases outside the gene matches. Germline assignment: CDR1 LGHNA and CDR2 YSLEER. The CDR3 coding sequence is TGCGCCAGCAGCCCAGGGACTAGCGGGGGGAATTACGAGCAGTACTTC. Amino acids: CASSPGTSGGNYEQYF.

The chain couples TRBV9 to TRBJ1-2; TRBD1 aligns across 7 bases. Germline V gives CDR1 SGDLS, CDR2 YYNGEE. CDR3 length: 13 amino acids. V lost 2 bases, J lost 3 bases, and 1 base stayed unmatched. The CDR3 sequence is CASSVQGDYGYTF. The CDR3 DNA reads TGTGCCAGCAGCGTCCAGGGGGACTATGGCTACACCTTC.

The V call is TRBV4-2, the J call TRBJ1-3; TRBD1 might be the D (5 bases). V dropped 3 bases and J dropped 4 bases, with 13 bases sitting between them. Germline lookup yields CDR1 LGHNA and CDR2 YNFKEQ. CDR3 size: 15 residues. CDR3 coding DNA: TGTGCCAGCAGCCACGGAGCGGGGCCCGGAAACACCATATATTTT. It yields the protein CASSHGAGPGNTIYF.

The chain is built from TRBV9 and TRBJ1-1, with 7 bases identical to TRBD1. The CDR3 extends over 13 amino acids. V lost 5 bases to trimming and J lost 4 bases; unmatched junction nucleotides: 5. Looked up from germline, CDR1 is SGDLS and CDR2 is YYNGEE. CDR3 bases: TGTGCCAGCAGTACAGGGGACGGCACTGAAGCTTTCTTT. The encoded protein is CASSTGDGTEAFF.

This chain uses TRBV9 with TRBJ2-5; weak D call: TRBD2 (7 bases). CDR3 length equals 16 residues. The germline V and J ends were trimmed by 4 bases and 1 base, with 17 bases remaining between them. Germline V gives CDR1 SGDLS, CDR2 YYNGEE. CDR3 nucleotide sequence: TGTGCCAGCAGCCCCAGAGGGGGGGGCCTCCAAGAGACCCAGTACTTC. This encodes CASSPRGGGLQETQYF.

This chain uses TRBV7-9 with TRBJ2-3; the match to TRBD1 covers 7 bases. This CDR3 is built from 15 residues. Germline V gives CDR1 SEHNR, CDR2 FQNEAQ (reference sequence). J was trimmed by 0 bases and V by 3 bases; bases with no gene match: 3. DNA of the CDR3: TGTGCCAGCAGCTTCACAGGGGCCAGCACAGATACGCAGTATTTT. Amino acids: CASSFTGASTDTQYF.

This sequence joins TRBV7-3 and TRBJ2-2; TRBD1 aligns across 10 bases. V was clipped by 4 bases and J by 7 bases; unmatched bases: 9. The CDR3 spans 16 residues. Germline CDR1 and CDR2: SGHTA and FQGTGA. The chain's CDR3 is CASSSPGQGPGGELFF. The CDR3 DNA follows: TGTGCCAGCAGCTCACCGGGACAGGGGCCGGGCGGGGAGCTGTTTTTT.

This clone was seen more than once but under ten times. This chain connects TRBV19 to TRBJ1-1; D call uncertain. Germline V gene lookup returns CDR1 LNHDA and CDR2 SQIVND (reference sequence). The CDR3 contains 17 residues. Trimming took 0 bases from V and 2 from J, leaving 16 bases between them. CDR3 nucleotide sequence: TGTGCCAGTAGTATAGATTTTGGGCAGGCAGAAAACACTGAAGCTTTCTTT. Translating gives CASSIDFGQAENTEAFF.

The rearrangement joins TRBV5-1 to TRBJ2-7, with D perhaps matching TRBD2 (5 bases). Per germline, CDR1 SGHRS and CDR2 YFSETQ. V was pared by 5 bases and J by 2 bases, with 11 bases between. The length of the CDR3 is 13 residues. CDR3 coding DNA: TGCGCCAGCAGAACCGGGATAACCTACGAGCAGTACTTC. Encoded protein: CASRTGITYEQYF.

The gene calls are TRBV4-3 and TRBJ1-2; D may be TRBD1 (5 bases). CDR3 length: 15 residues. V was pared by 0 bases and J by 2 bases, with 10 bases between. CDR1 is LGHNA, CDR2 YSLEER, per germline. In nucleotides, the CDR3 is TGCGCCAGCAGCCAAGATCAGGGCTTGAACTATGGCTACACCTTC. Translating gives CASSQDQGLNYGYTF.

Details on this clone: The junction differs from germline at one of its ends, possibly a read error. J is TRBJ1-4 and V is TRBV11-2, with 7 bases matching TRBD1. The CDR3 totals 15 residues. Germline CDR1 reads SGHAT; CDR2 reads FQNNGV. The CDR3 bases are TGTGCCAGCAGCTTAGATGTCGGACAGGCTCAATGGGGGGTTTTT. The encoded protein is CASSLDVGQAQWGVF.